Below are 4 T cell receptor beta chains sequenced from a single sample in a study of blood T cell repertoires in COVID-19. Only in-frame clones appear in the TCRdb table, and some are missing; sequencing was by immunoSEQ multiplex PCR. The table includes some 380,000 clones, over 65% detected once. The specimen sequenced was peripheral blood. The receptors come from a human donor with acute or convalescent COVID-19. The donor label of this sample is uncertain.

This chain links TRBV7-2 with TRBJ1-1; no firm D call. V was cut by 5 bases and J by 3 bases, with 10 bases left in between. Germline CDR1 reads SGHTA; CDR2 reads FQGNSA. CDR3 length: 13 amino acids. The CDR3 loop is CASSRARDTEAFF. The CDR3, as DNA: TGTGCCAGCAGCCGGGCGAGGGACACTGAAGCTTTCTTT.

V and J are TRBV2 and TRBJ1-5; TRBD1 matches 10 bases. J was trimmed by 7 bases and V by 6 bases; bases with no gene match: 6. Germline CDR1 and CDR2: SNHLY and FYNNEI. The CDR3 loop spans 14 amino acids. The CDR3 here is CASRRQGARQPQHF. The CDR3 DNA reads TGTGCCAGCAGGAGACAGGGGGCTCGGCAGCCCCAGCATTTT.

The chain uses TRBV20-1 and TRBJ1-4; 9 nucleotides match TRBD1. With 3 bases clipped from V and 7 bases from J, the junction kept 9 bases outside the gene matches. The CDR3 extends over 15 amino acids. CDR1 is DFQATT and CDR2 is SNEGSKA in the germline V gene (reference sequence). The CDR3 DNA reads as TGCAGTGCTAGTAAAGCCGGGACAGGGCGTGAAAAACTGTTTTTT. Translated: CSASKAGTGREKLFF.

This chain links TRBV10-3 with TRBJ1-1; D unclear. Germline V gene data show CDR1 as ENHRY and CDR2 as SYGVKD. V was pared by 8 bases and J by 3 bases, with 10 bases between. This CDR3 region has 12 residues. CDR3 residues: CAISPHDTEAFF. Here the CDR3 DNA reads TGTGCCATCTCTCCACATGACACTGAAGCTTTCTTT.